The present T cell receptor (beta chain) was sequenced within a study of blood T cell repertoires in COVID-19 (TCRdb year 2020). Context from the whole study: Samples covering the acute and convalescent phases of COVID-19 were provided by collaborators in the United States, Italy and Spain. The prospective study material was composed of cDNA or gDNA derived from T cells, B-cell-depleted T cells, or PBMCs. The dataset comprised deeply sampled blood TCRbeta repertoires from subjects exposed to, actively infected with, or recovered from COVID-19. A freely available public database, intended as a resource for researchers studying the immune response to SARS-CoV-2, is where the repertoires were released. The samples were drawn from the first 160 participants of the ongoing ImmuneRACE study and from more than 1,000 subjects provided by 6 global collaborators. Nearly every sample came with metadata listing a de-identified subject ID, COVID-19 status, age in years and sex. Where HLA class I and class II types were available, the types were taken from metadata supplied by the sample provider, not from assay-based typing. Beyond this particular receptor, the publication reports: Clinical and demographic metadata were provided uncurated, with the amount varying by source and participant.

Collaborating institutions collected whole blood in K2EDTA tubes following their own protocols. Collaborator samples were shipped for TCRbeta analysis as frozen whole blood, isolated PBMCs, or DNA extracted from either sample type. As for this clone: Its antigen is not yet known. Base qualities were left out, and no much larger clone turns up one base away.

From the cysteine through the phenylalanine, the CDR3 covers 16 amino acids. CDR3 DNA only is kept here, 48 bases in frame from base 1. Here V drops 2 bases and J drops 2 bases, and the junction holds 5 bases not matched to any gene. TCRbeta CDR3 regions were amplified from genomic DNA using the immunoSEQ Assay, a bias-controlled multiplex PCR. For the original study's pipeline: Within the assay, amplification of reference gene primers was used to estimate how many nucleated cells each sample contained. Sequence reads were collapsed and filtered to measure the absolute abundance of every unique TCRbeta CDR3 rearrangement. For each sample, productive Simpson clonality was calculated as the square root of Simpson's diversity index over productive rearrangements. The table was pulled from immuneACCESS by TCRdb, which kept in-frame rearrangements only. Such tables lose some clones; where checked, under half of the loss comes from unresolved V genes, and the rest has no known cause. V, J and clone size reflect that table, while D and trimming were determined from the DNA. For this sample there are 100,000 or so clones; 90% to 95% appear just once. The ten most abundant clones make up 15% to 20% of the sample.

The sequenced sample consisted of peripheral blood. This TCR derives from a man aged 50 to 60 with acute or convalescent COVID-19. The receptor chain draws on TRBV6-7 and TRBJ1-5, with 8 bases aligning to TRBD1. TRBV6-7 is given ORF status, its function remaining uncertain. The nucleotides are TGTGCCAGCAGTTACCCTGGACAGGGTGGCAATCAGCCCCAGCATTTT. Its coded protein is CASSYPGQGGNQPQHF.